This passage covers 25 T cell receptor beta chains from one sample sequenced in a study of blood T cell repertoires in COVID-19. TCRdb keeps only in-frame clones here, not all; method: immunoSEQ multiplex PCR. The sample holds hundreds of thousands of clones, about 90% seen once. Sequenced sample: PBMCs or T cells enriched from blood (not recorded which). All receptors come from a woman under 30 with acute COVID-19.

This clone has just a few counts. The CDR3: CASSRGTGGKVNGYTF. The CDR3 coding sequence is TGTGCCAGCAGCCGGGGGACAGGGGGGAAAGTAAATGGCTACACCTTC. The chain is built from TRBV7-9 and TRBJ1-2; TRBD1 agrees at 11 bases. The V and J ends lost 5 bases and 6 bases, in that order; junction bases with no gene match: 11. Germline V gene sequence: CDR1 SEHNR, CDR2 FQNEAQ (reference sequence). The CDR3 consists of 16 residues.

The V and J genes are TRBV2 and TRBJ1-1, with D hard to call. V lost 8 bases and J 3 bases, leaving 10 bases between the germline ends. The CDR3 loop spans 12 amino acids. CDR1 and CDR2 from the germline V gene are SNHLY and FYNNEI. The CDR3, as DNA: TGTGCCAGCTCCACACGGGACACTGAAGCTTTCTTT. It is translated as CASSTRDTEAFF.

J is TRBJ2-7 and V is TRBV6-5; D ambiguous. This CDR3 has 11 amino acids. The V gene's germline CDR1 is MNHEY and CDR2 SVGAGI. Trimming left V 6 bases short and J 6 bases short, with 9 bases between. This CDR3 reads CASRTWAEQYF. As DNA, the CDR3 is TGTGCCAGCAGGACCTGGGCCGAGCAGTACTTC.

CDR3 nucleotide sequence: TGTGCCAGCAGCTTAGGGACGGAGGGACCCTATAGCAATCAGCCCCAGCATTTT. Amino acid sequence: CASSLGTEGPYSNQPQHF. The chain links TRBV7-9 to TRBJ1-5; weak D call: TRBD1 (5 bases). Germline V gene data show CDR1 as SEHNR and CDR2 as FQNEAQ (reference sequence). Trimming took 1 base from V and 0 from J, leaving 16 bases between them. CDR3 length: 18 amino acids. The full variable domain, with the rest looked up from reference TRBV7-9 and TRBJ1-5, is DTGVSQNPRHKITKRGQNVTFRCDPISEHNRLYWYRQTLGQGPEFLTYFQNEAQLEKSRLLSDRFSAERPKGSFSTLEIQRTEQGDSAMYLCASSLGTEGPYSNQPQHFGDGTRLSIL.

The genes are TRBV7-9 and TRBJ1-6; a possible D gene is TRBD1 (6 bases). Trimming removed 5 bases at V and 5 bases at J, with 16 bases between. This CDR3 is built from 16 residues. CDR1 and CDR2 from the germline V gene are SEHNR and FQNEAQ (reference sequence). The CDR3 reads CASSPYRVRDNSPLHF. The CDR3 DNA sequence: TGTGCCAGCAGCCCTTACAGGGTACGGGATAATTCACCCCTCCACTTT. The full variable domain, in which reference TRBV7-9 and TRBJ1-6 provide the parts outside the CDR3, is DTGVSQNPRHKITKRGQNVTFRCDPISEHNRLYWYRQTLGQGPEFLTYFQNEAQLEKSRLLSDRFSAERPKGSFSTLEIQRTEQGDSAMYLCASSPYRVRDNSPLHFGNGTRLTVT.

V gene TRBV6-1 combines with J gene TRBJ1-4; the D gene is possibly TRBD1 (5 bases). Germline V gene data show CDR1 as MNHNS and CDR2 as SASEGT. CDR3 length: 15 residues. The V end lost 1 base, the J end lost 4 bases, and 10 bases lay between the germline ends. CDR3 loop: CASSEGPGYNEKLFF. The CDR3 bases are TGTGCCAGCAGTGAAGGCCCAGGGTATAATGAAAAACTGTTTTTT.

CDR3 protein: CASSLEPATEAFF. CDR3 in DNA: TGCGCCAGCAGCTTGGAGCCCGCCACTGAAGCTTTCTTT. The rearrangement links TRBV5-1 to TRBJ1-1, with D unresolved. This CDR3 has 13 amino acids. V was clipped by 0 bases and J by 4 bases, with 7 bases between them. The germline V gene encodes CDR1 SGHRS and CDR2 YFSETQ.

In DNA form, the CDR3 reads TGCGCCAGCAGCCAAGATCTACTAGCGGGAAGCTCCTACGAGCAGTACTTC. Translated, it gives CASSQDLLAGSSYEQYF. V usage is TRBV4-3 and J usage is TRBJ2-7; 10 bases are shared with TRBD2. The CDR3 is 17 residues long. Germline loops: CDR1 LGHNA, CDR2 YSLEER. After removal of 0 bases from V and 0 bases from J, the junction contained 5 bases not matched to a gene.

The genes are TRBV19 and TRBJ1-1; 8 nucleotides agree with TRBD1. The CDR3 runs to 12 residues. Per the germline V gene, CDR1 is LNHDA and CDR2 is SQIVND (reference sequence). After removal of 7 bases from V and 5 bases from J, the junction contained 3 bases not matched to a gene. CDR3 DNA sequence: TGTGCCAGTATACAGGGGGAAACTGAAGCTTTCTTT. Its translation is CASIQGETEAFF.

This chain links TRBV19 with TRBJ2-7, with 9 bases aligning to TRBD1. Germline V gene lookup returns CDR1 LNHDA and CDR2 SQIVND (reference sequence). The CDR3 contains 17 residues. V lost 5 bases, J lost 2 bases, and 13 bases stayed unmatched. Written as DNA, the CDR3 is TGTGCCAGTAGTCCCCTCCCGGGGACAGGGTCCCCCTACGAGCAGTACTTC. Encoded protein: CASSPLPGTGSPYEQYF.

The chain couples TRBV3-1 (or the pseudogene TRBV3-2) to TRBJ2-7, with D possibly being TRBD2 (6 bases). Trimming cost V 2 bases and J 3 bases, with 14 bases left between them. Per germline, CDR1 LGHDT and CDR2 YNNKEL (reference sequence). The CDR3 extends over 15 amino acids. The CDR3 coding sequence is TGTGCCAGCAGCCAATTGGGGGGAATTATCTACGAGCAGTACTTC. Translated, it gives CASSQLGGIIYEQYF.

The genes are TRBV7-2 and TRBJ1-2; perhaps TRBD1 as D (6 bases). Germline assignment: CDR1 SGHTA and CDR2 FQGNSA. The CDR3 runs to 13 residues. The V and J ends lost 3 bases and 6 bases respectively, with 11 bases between them. The CDR3 loop is CASSFFSGDGYTF. The CDR3 coding sequence is TGTGCCAGCAGCTTCTTTTCAGGGGATGGCTACACCTTC.

The rearrangement joins TRBV2 to TRBJ1-4; TRBD1 might be the D (6 bases). This CDR3 is 12 amino acids long. Per the germline V gene, CDR1 is SNHLY and CDR2 is FYNNEI. V was shortened by 6 bases and J by 8 bases, with 10 bases between the two germline ends. The CDR3, as DNA: TGTGCCAGCAGGGGGGCGGCCGAAAAACTGTTTTTT. Translation gives CASRGAAEKLFF.

In its sample, this clone was seen a few times. V usage is TRBV7-2 and J usage is TRBJ2-7, with TRBD2 matching 11 bases. Germline V gene lookup returns CDR1 SGHTA and CDR2 FQGNSA. The J segment lost 4 bases and the V segment lost 1 base, leaving 6 bases of the junction unmatched. The CDR3 covers 16 residues. CDR3 loop: CASSLVLSSGGYEQYF. In nucleotides, the CDR3 is TGTGCCAGCAGCTTAGTGTTGTCTAGCGGGGGGTACGAGCAGTACTTC.

The chain recombines TRBV30 with TRBJ2-7, with 8 bases fitting TRBD1. The CDR3 length is 15 residues. V shed 0 bases and J 9 bases; nucleotides not matched to a gene: 13. In germline, CDR1 is GTSNPN, CDR2 SVGIG (reference sequence). The CDR3: CAWSVIGTGTKGQYF. CDR3 DNA sequence: TGTGCCTGGAGTGTAATCGGGACAGGAACTAAAGGGCAGTACTTC.

The chain combines TRBV11-2 with TRBJ1-2; TRBD1 agrees at 7 bases. The CDR3 is 19 amino acids. The germline gives CDR1 SGHAT, CDR2 FQNNGV. The V and J ends lost 4 bases and 0 bases, in that order; junction bases with no gene match: 17. CDR3 sequence: CASSSFRGTRQGANYGYTF. For the CDR3, the DNA is TGTGCCAGCAGCTCATTTAGAGGGACCAGACAGGGAGCTAACTATGGCTACACCTTC.

The sample holds many counts of this clone. The chain combines TRBV9 with TRBJ2-7; 9 bases align to TRBD2. Trimming cost V 0 bases and J 7 bases; bases outside gene matches: 11. CDR3 length: 16 amino acids. Germline assignment: CDR1 SGDLS and CDR2 YYNGEE. The chain's CDR3 is CASSVGASGKFREQYF. The CDR3 nucleotides are TGTGCCAGCAGCGTAGGGGCTAGCGGGAAATTTCGGGAGCAGTACTTC.

The rearrangement joins TRBV10-2 to TRBJ1-4, with D possibly being TRBD1 (6 bases). Deletions cut 8 bases from V and 8 bases from J, with 15 bases between. Germline CDR1 WSHSY, CDR2 SAAADI. The CDR3 length is 13 residues. In DNA, the CDR3 is TGCGCCAGCGCACCCAACGACAGGGAAAAACTGTTTTTT. Protein sequence: CASAPNDREKLFF.

CDR3 sequence: CASSLEGANYGYTF. Written as DNA, the CDR3 is TGTGCCAGCAGCTTAGAAGGGGCTAACTATGGCTACACCTTC. The chain is built from TRBV7-2 and TRBJ1-2; D possibly corresponds to TRBD1 (5 bases). Germline V CDR1 and CDR2: SGHTA, FQGNSA. The CDR3 runs to 14 residues. The V gene lost 1 base and the J gene lost 0 bases, with 6 bases spanning the gap. The whole variable domain, filled in from reference TRBV7-2 and TRBJ1-2, reads GAGVSQSPSNKVTEKGKDVELRCDPISGHTALYWYRQSLGQGLEFLIYFQGNSAPDKSGLPSDRFSAERTGGSVSTLTIQRTQQEDSAVYLCASSLEGANYGYTFGSGTRLTVV.

Only one count was recorded for this clone. The chain carries TRBV6-5 and TRBJ1-1, with D perhaps matching TRBD1 (6 bases). Germline-derived CDR1 and CDR2 are MNHEY and SVGAGI. Trimming took 8 bases from V and 1 from J, leaving 11 bases between them. The CDR3 sequence is 13 residues long. The CDR3 protein is CASGGGENTEAFF. DNA for the CDR3: TGTGCCAGCGGCGGGGGCGAGAACACTGAAGCTTTCTTT.

This clone was seen at least ten times. The chain is built from TRBV5-3 and TRBJ2-7; TRBD1 might be the D (6 bases). TRBV5-3 is marked as an open reading frame, function uncertain. CDR3 length: 17 residues. Trimming shortened V by 4 bases and J by 3 bases, and 23 bases separated the two germline ends. The CDR3 coding sequence is TGTGCCAGAAGCGCAGCCGACAGGCCCACTTGTATCTACGAGCAGTACTTC. This translates into CARSAADRPTCIYEQYF.

The rearrangement links TRBV6-6 to TRBJ2-7; 10 bases are a match to TRBD1. The CDR3 runs to 16 residues. Germline assignment: CDR1 MNHNY and CDR2 SVGAGI (reference sequence). With V trimmed by 2 bases and J by 3 bases, 7 bases remained unmatched. This CDR3 is CASSYAGDRGSYEQYF. Written as DNA, the CDR3 is TGTGCCAGCAGTTACGCCGGGGACAGGGGAAGCTACGAGCAGTACTTC.

V and J are TRBV27 and TRBJ2-5; D perhaps matches TRBD1 (5 bases). V shed 3 bases and J shed 4 bases, with 12 bases lying between them. The CDR3 sequence is 14 residues long. Germline values: CDR1 MNHEY, CDR2 SMNVEV (reference sequence). DNA for the CDR3: TGTGCCAGCAGTTTGACCTCGCAGGGAGAGACCCAGTACTTC. It encodes CASSLTSQGETQYF.

This clone has only a few counts. V usage is TRBV28 and J usage is TRBJ1-1; the match to TRBD1 covers 10 bases. The CDR3 extends over 18 amino acids. CDR1 is MDHEN, CDR2 SYDVKM, per germline. V was clipped by 6 bases and J by 4 bases; unmatched bases: 17. In DNA, the CDR3 is TGTGCCAGCAGGGGCCGGGACAGGGGCGTGTGGGGTGCCACTGAAGCTTTCTTT. This translates into CASRGRDRGVWGATEAFF.

The DNA of the CDR3 is TGTGCCAGCAGCCAACCGGGGACAGGGCCCTACAATGAGCAGTTCTTC. This translates into CASSQPGTGPYNEQFF. The chain recombines TRBV3-1 (or the pseudogene TRBV3-2) with TRBJ2-1; TRBD1 aligns across 9 bases. V trimming: 2 bases; J trimming: 2 bases; junction bases outside the gene matches: 4. This CDR3 has 16 amino acids. Germline CDR1 reads LGHDT; CDR2 reads YNNKEL (reference sequence).